This is a list of T cell receptor beta chains from one sample in a study of beta chain features in type 1 diabetes. Measured with immunoSEQ multiplex PCR; TCRdb has only the in-frame clones, and not every one. The sample yields hundreds of thousands of clones, roughly 13% seen once. Material: naive CD4+ T cells from blood. The receptors shown here come from a man aged 18-30 years with type 1 diabetes. The CDR3 runs from the conserved cysteine through the conserved F or W. Each record gives: D gene, V gene, J gene, clone size, CDR3 protein, CDR3 DNA. D genes are given only for firm matches. Expanded clones get a size class; other rows say once, few or many, or leave the size out.

>-|TRBV14|TRBJ2-1|many
CASSQYNEQFF
TGTGCCAGCAGCCAGTACAATGAGCAGTTCTTC
>-|TRBV25-1|TRBJ1-5|-
CASSTGGDVGWNQPQHF
TGTGCCAGCAGTACCGGTGGTGACGTCGGGTGGAATCAGCCCCAGCATTTT
>TRBD2|TRBV4-1|TRBJ2-7|few
CASAGRPGGEQYF
TGCGCCAGCGCCGGGCGCCCGGGGGGAGAGCAGTACTTC
>TRBD1|TRBV7-9|TRBJ2-1|-
CASRPGQRLDNEQFF
TGTGCCAGCAGGCCGGGACAGCGCCTAGACAATGAGCAGTTCTTC
>-|TRBV29-1|TRBJ1-1|few
CSGTENTEAFF
TGCAGCGGGACAGAGAACACTGAAGCTTTCTTT
>-|TRBV4-1|TRBJ2-3|few
CASSQRRGTDTQYF
TGCGCCAGCAGCCAACGGCGGGGCACAGATACGCAGTATTTT
>-|TRBV5-1|TRBJ2-2|few
CASSFVGTGELFF
TGCGCCAGCAGCTTCGTGGGAACCGGGGAGCTGTTTTTT
>TRBD1|TRBV7-2|TRBJ1-1|-
CASRPRQGVMNTEAFF
TGTGCCAGCAGACCCCGACAGGGGGTTATGAACACTGAAGCTTTCTTT
>-|TRBV29-1|TRBJ1-1|few
CSVAGRLNTEAFF
TGCAGCGTTGCGGGGAGATTGAACACTGAAGCTTTCTTT
>TRBD1|TRBV27|TRBJ1-1|-
CASSMRAGGWTEAFF
TGTGCCAGCAGTATGCGAGCAGGGGGCTGGACTGAAGCTTTCTTT
>TRBD1|TRBV30|TRBJ2-2|few
CAWNFLLGQANTGELFF
TGTGCCTGGAACTTTTTGTTAGGACAGGCGAACACCGGGGAGCTGTTTTTT
>-|TRBV7-2|TRBJ1-2|-
CASSPQGANYGYTF
TGTGCCAGCAGCCCCCAGGGAGCTAACTATGGCTACACCTTC
>TRBD1|TRBV23-1|TRBJ1-5|-
CASRPGTGCNQPQHF
TGCGCCAGCAGACCTGGGACAGGGTGCAATCAGCCCCAGCATTTT
>-|TRBV7-9|TRBJ1-1|-
CASSGLTEAFF
TGTGCCAGCAGCGGGTTGACTGAAGCTTTCTTT
>-|TRBV6-1|TRBJ1-1|few
CASSDRMNTEAFF
TGTGCCAGCAGTGACCGTATGAACACTGAAGCTTTCTTT
>TRBD1|TRBV15|TRBJ2-4|few
CATRWDRLAKNIQYF
TGTGCCACCAGATGGGACAGGCTAGCCAAAAACATTCAGTACTTC
>-|TRBV5-1|TRBJ2-7|-
CASSFDSYEQYF
TGCGCCAGCAGCTTCGACAGCTACGAGCAGTACTTC
>-|TRBV28|TRBJ2-5|few
CASSFGGPIPETQYF
TGTGCCAGCAGTTTTGGGGGCCCCATCCCCGAGACCCAGTACTTC
>-|TRBV4-1|TRBJ1-3|-
CASSLREGNRSTSSGNTIYF
TGCGCCAGCAGCCTCCGGGAAGGGAACAGAAGTACTAGCTCTGGAAACACCATATATTTT
>-|TRBV6-1|TRBJ1-1|few
CASSELNTEAFF
TGTGCCAGCAGTGAGCTGAACACTGAAGCTTTCTTT
>-|TRBV9|TRBJ2-7|-
CASHPGGSGSYEQYF
TGTGCCAGCCATCCGGGCGGGTCGGGCTCCTACGAGCAGTACTTC
>TRBD2|TRBV4-1|TRBJ2-4|few
CASSQDQLAGGLLAKNIQYF
TGCGCCAGCAGCCAAGACCAACTAGCGGGGGGGCTTCTAGCCAAAAACATTCAGTACTTC
>-|TRBV5-4|TRBJ2-7|few
CASSSGYYEQYF
TGTGCCAGCAGTTCAGGATACTACGAGCAGTACTTC
>-|TRBV30|TRBJ2-3|few
CAWGPVGAGLTDTQYF
TGTGCCTGGGGCCCGGTAGGGGCAGGTCTTACAGATACGCAGTATTTT
>-|TRBV30|TRBJ2-5|-
CAWSGGNQETQYF
TGTGCCTGGAGTGGCGGCAACCAAGAGACCCAGTACTTC
>TRBD2|TRBV10-3|TRBJ2-1|-
CAISESASGGPFNNEQFF
TGTGCCATCAGTGAGTCGGCTAGCGGGGGGCCCTTTAACAATGAGCAGTTCTTC
>TRBD2|TRBV5-1|TRBJ2-3|few
CASSSGGTTAGTDTQYF
TGCGCCAGCAGCTCCGGAGGGACTACTGCTGGCACAGATACGCAGTATTTT
>-|TRBV19|TRBJ2-1|-
CASSGDRSSSYNEQFF
TGTGCCAGTAGTGGGGACCGCTCGAGCTCCTACAATGAGCAGTTCTTC
>TRBD2|TRBV2|TRBJ2-2|-
CASRAGSGGNTGELFF
TGTGCCAGCAGGGCTGGTAGCGGGGGGAACACCGGGGAGCTGTTTTTT
>-|TRBV29-1|TRBJ1-2|few
CSVQTANYGYTF
TGCAGCGTACAAACGGCTAACTATGGCTACACCTTC
>-|TRBV6-1|TRBJ2-5|-
CASSEARPPQETQYF
TGTGCCAGCAGTGAAGCGCGGCCCCCCCAAGAGACCCAGTACTTC
>TRBD1|TRBV7-6|TRBJ2-7|few
CASSPRGQPSYEQYF
TGTGCCAGCAGCCCTAGGGGACAGCCCTCCTACGAGCAGTACTTC
>-|TRBV7-9|TRBJ1-2|few
CASSSYPSGYTF
TGTGCCAGCAGCTCCTATCCGAGCGGCTACACCTTC
>TRBD2|TRBV28|TRBJ2-1|-
CASSLSGGFNEQFF
TGTGCCAGCAGTTTAAGCGGGGGTTTCAATGAGCAGTTCTTC
>-|TRBV2|TRBJ2-1|few
CASSMDYNEQFF
TGTGCCAGCAGTATGGACTACAATGAGCAGTTCTTC
>-|TRBV30|TRBJ1-6|once
CAWTPGGQGRYWTLHF
TGTGCCTGGACCCCCGGGGGGCAGGGGCGTTATTGGACCCTCCACTTT
>-|TRBV11-2|TRBJ2-7|-
CASRLTGTYEQYF
TGTGCCAGCAGACTAACAGGGACCTACGAGCAGTACTTC
>-|TRBV7-9|TRBJ1-4|-
CASSRRGNEKLFF
TGTGCCAGCAGCCGAAGGGGAAATGAAAAACTGTTTTTT
>TRBD2|TRBV29-1|TRBJ2-3|-
CSVGTSGVATDTQYF
TGCAGCGTCGGTACTAGCGGGGTAGCGACAGATACGCAGTATTTT
>-|TRBV4-1|TRBJ2-7|-
CASSQALPYEQYF
TGCGCCAGCAGCCAAGCCCTTCCCTACGAGCAGTACTTC
>TRBD2|TRBV7-6|TRBJ2-1|few
CASSLDSVGLAIEQFF
TGTGCCAGCAGCTTAGATTCCGTAGGACTAGCTATTGAGCAGTTCTTC
>-|TRBV25-1|TRBJ1-1|few
CASSTPGTMNTEAFF
TGTGCCAGCAGCACCCCAGGGACAATGAACACTGAAGCTTTCTTT
>-|TRBV19|TRBJ2-2|few
CASANTGELFF
TGTGCCAGCGCGAACACCGGGGAGCTGTTTTTT
>-|TRBV7-7|TRBJ2-5|few
CASSGTGGETQYF
TGTGCCAGCAGTGGGACCGGGGGAGAGACCCAGTACTTC
>-|TRBV6-5|TRBJ1-2|few
CASSYRSVNYGYTF
TGTGCCAGCAGTTATAGGAGCGTTAACTATGGCTACACCTTC
>TRBD1|TRBV9|TRBJ1-2|-
CASSVDRVDYGYTF
TGTGCCAGCAGCGTTGACAGGGTTGACTATGGCTACACCTTC
>-|TRBV6-1|TRBJ1-5|-
CASSTADRPNQPQHF
TGTGCCAGCAGTACCGCCGACAGGCCCAATCAGCCCCAGCATTTT
>-|TRBV11-1|TRBJ2-5|few
CASSLQADRETQYF
TGTGCCAGCAGCTTGCAGGCAGACAGGGAGACCCAGTACTTC
>-|TRBV7-3|TRBJ2-7|few
CASSLMGPAQYF
TGTGCCAGCAGCTTAATGGGCCCAGCGCAGTACTTC
>TRBD1|TRBV19|TRBJ2-3|few
CASSEDRIPDTQYF
TGTGCCAGTAGTGAGGACAGGATACCAGATACGCAGTATTTT